These 14 T cell receptor beta chains originate from one sample sequenced in a study of metastatic and nonmetastatic thyroid tumors. Among the patients, none had received any treatment before thyroid surgery. TCRdb reanalyzed the PCR reads with MiXCR. The sample holds several thousand clones, roughly 14% seen once. Sequencing was done on a sample of blood. The receptor source for this set is a female donor with papillary thyroid cancer or a benign thyroid nodule (not recorded which). Some clones in this sample may be carry-over from other donors' samples.

This chain links TRBV4-1 with TRBJ1-5; the match to TRBD1 covers 7 bases. V was clipped by 0 bases and J by 7 bases; unmatched bases: 6. This CDR3 has 15 amino acids. Germline V CDR1 and CDR2: MGHRA, YSYEKL. The CDR3 coding sequence is TGCGCCAGCAGCCAAGAAGTTACAGGGGACCAGCCCCAGCATTTT. This codes for CASSQEVTGDQPQHF.

By share, this clone ranks as medium-sized. The rearrangement links TRBV6-4 to TRBJ2-2; D is unresolved. The length of the CDR3 is 13 residues. V lost 1 base to trimming and J lost 8 bases, with 8 bases between them. Germline V gives CDR1 MRHNA, CDR2 SNTAGT. CDR3: CASSDWSAGELFF. The CDR3 nucleotides are TGTGCCAGCAGTGACTGGTCGGCTGGGGAGCTGTTTTTT.

By sample share, this clone is medium-sized (0.01 to 0.1%). This rearrangement joins TRBV12-5 to TRBJ2-3; TRBD1 is a possible D gene (5 bases). The V gene lost 6 bases and the J gene lost 9 bases, with 16 bases spanning the gap. This CDR3 region has 13 residues. Germline V gives CDR1 LGHNT, CDR2 FRNRAP. DNA of the CDR3: TGTGCTAGTGGGTCGATTACAGGTTTGACGCAGTATTTT. This gives the protein CASGSITGLTQYF. Full variable domain (rest looked up from reference TRBV12-5 and TRBJ2-3): DARVTQTPRHKVTEMGQEVTMRCQPILGHNTVFWYRQTMMQGLELLAYFRNRAPLDDSGMPKDRFSAEMPDATLATLKIQPSEPRDSAVYFCASGSITGLTQYFGPGTRLTVL.

The sample holds a few counts of this clone. This chain joins TRBV27 and TRBJ1-6; no clear D. Germline V lookup: CDR1 MNHEY, CDR2 SMNVEV (reference sequence). Trimming pared 8 bases from V and 7 bases from J, leaving 15 bases between. The CDR3 length is 14 residues. The CDR3 sequence: CASGLIGLNSPLHF. DNA for the CDR3: TGTGCCAGCGGATTAATCGGATTAAATTCACCCCTCCACTTT.

The J gene is TRBJ1-1, the V gene TRBV19; 7 bases line up with TRBD1. With V trimmed by 10 bases and J by 1 base, 12 bases remained unmatched. Germline-derived CDR1 and CDR2 are LNHDA and SQIVND (reference sequence). The CDR3 is made up of 15 amino acids. In DNA form, the CDR3 reads TGTGCCATCACCCTTCGGAGGGGGCCGAACACTGAAGCTTTCTTT. It specifies CAITLRRGPNTEAFF.

This clone appeared many times. The chain couples TRBV9 to TRBJ2-1; 10 bases line up with TRBD2. The CDR3 length is 15 residues. CDR1 and CDR2 from the germline V gene are SGDLS and YYNGEE. Trimming cost V 3 bases and J 0 bases; bases outside gene matches: 0. In DNA form, the CDR3 reads TGTGCCAGCAGCGCTAGCGGGAGCTCCTACAATGAGCAGTTCTTC. Encoded protein: CASSASGSSYNEQFF.

In its sample, this clone was seen many times. The chain is built from TRBV4-1 and TRBJ2-7, with D possibly TRBD1 on 9 matching bases. The CDR3 loop spans 16 amino acids. Looked up from germline, CDR1 is MGHRA and CDR2 is YSYEKL. The V end was cut by 1 base, the J end by 3 bases, with 16 bases between. The CDR3 DNA reads as TGCGCCAGCAGCCAAGTAGCGGGACAGGGAGTCTACGAGCAGTACTTC. This sequence encodes CASSQVAGQGVYEQYF.

By share of the sample, this clone is medium-sized. The gene calls are TRBV2 and TRBJ2-5; 7 bases are a match to TRBD1. Germline-derived CDR1 and CDR2 are SNHLY and FYNNEI. V trimming: 6 bases; J trimming: 5 bases; junction bases outside the gene matches: 6. The CDR3 has 13 residues. The CDR3 sequence is CASRRQGSETQYF. Here the CDR3 DNA reads TGTGCCAGCAGACGACAGGGTTCGGAGACCCAGTACTTC. Using reference TRBV2 and TRBJ2-5 for the parts outside the CDR3, the full variable domain is EPEVTQTPSHQVTQMGQEVILRCVPISNHLYFYWYRQILGQKVEFLVSFYNNEISEKSEIFDDQFSVERPDGSNFTLKIRSTKLEDSAMYFCASRRQGSETQYFGPGTRLLVL.

This clone is termed medium-sized. This chain links TRBV11-2 with TRBJ1-3; 7 nucleotides match TRBD1. Germline-derived CDR1 and CDR2 are SGHAT and FQNNGV. V lost 0 bases and J lost 5; bases outside the gene matches: 4. The length of the CDR3 is 15 residues. The CDR3 region is CASSLDWDSRNTIYF. The CDR3 nucleotides are TGTGCCAGCAGCTTAGACTGGGACAGTAGAAACACCATATATTTT.

This clone was counted many times. The chain combines TRBV3-1 with TRBJ2-1; 10 bases agree with TRBD1. Germline V gene data show CDR1 as LGHDT and CDR2 as YNNKEL (reference sequence). The CDR3 sequence is 16 residues long. After removal of 3 bases from V and 2 bases from J, the junction contained 4 bases not matched to a gene. The CDR3 region has the DNA TGTGCCAGCAGCCAGCGGACAGGGGGGGCCTACAATGAGCAGTTCTTC. Protein product: CASSQRTGGAYNEQFF.

This clone is medium-sized in the sample. The V and J genes are TRBV4-1 and TRBJ1-3; weak D call: TRBD1 (5 bases). The CDR3 totals 15 residues. Germline CDR1 reads MGHRA; CDR2 reads YSYEKL. Deletions cut 6 bases from V and 0 bases from J, with 12 bases between. CDR3 residues: CASSGAPNSGNTIYF. The CDR3 nucleotides read TGCGCCAGCAGTGGGGCCCCCAACTCTGGAAACACCATATATTTT.

This clone was detected ten times or more. V usage is TRBV10-3 and J usage is TRBJ1-2; D is perhaps TRBD1 (5 bases). This CDR3 is 18 amino acids long. The ends were cut back, 0 bases at V and 4 bases at J, with 21 bases in the middle. Looked up from germline, CDR1 is ENHRY and CDR2 is SYGVKD. The CDR3 spells CAISESGAGAGIGYGYTF. The CDR3 DNA sequence: TGTGCCATCAGTGAGTCTGGTGCTGGGGCAGGAATTGGCTATGGCTACACCTTC.

A few counts support this clone. A much larger clone lies one base from this, so it may be a read error. The chain is built from TRBV20-1 and TRBJ2-5; D gene ambiguous. The CDR3 runs to 13 residues. CDR1 and CDR2 (germline): DFQATT, SNEGSKA (reference sequence). Trimming removed 3 bases at V and 5 bases at J, with 13 bases between. CDR3 bases: TGCAGTGCTAGCGCTGGAGCCTGTGAGACCCAGTACTTC. Its protein is CSASAGACETQYF.

Worth noting for this clone: A read error may produce the germline difference seen at one junction end. V and J are TRBV6-1 and TRBJ2-5, with TRBD1 as a possible D gene (6 bases). This CDR3 comprises 17 residues. Germline CDR1 reads MNHNS; CDR2 reads SASEGT. For the CDR3, the DNA is TGTGCCAGCCGAGGGCCGACAGGTAAAAAATTAGAAGATACCCAGTACTTC. Translating gives CASRGPTGKKLEDTQYF.